These T cell receptor beta chains were read from a single sample in a study of blood T cell repertoires in COVID-19. TCRdb's table, derived via immunoSEQ multiplex PCR, lists solely in-frame clones and lacks some. Of about 320,000 clones in the sample, nearly 90% were seen once. The sample comprised PBMCs or T cells enriched from blood (not recorded which). The receptors originated from a woman in her thirties who had recovered from COVID-19. Both conserved end residues are part of each CDR3. The D gene is left open where the match is weak. Some rows have no size entry. The others give once, few or many, or a class for an expanded clone.

>TRBV7-2|-|-|TRBJ1-2
CASSLSTANYGYTF
TGTGCCAGCAGCTTATCGACAGCAAACTATGGCTACACCTTC
>TRBV7-2|-|-|TRBJ2-1
CASGRRDGYNEQFF
TGTGCCAGCGGGAGGAGAGACGGCTACAATGAGCAGTTCTTC
>TRBV6-5|-|-|TRBJ1-2
CASRRQDSNYGYTF
TGTGCCAGCAGACGACAGGATAGTAACTATGGCTACACCTTC
>TRBV7-3|-|-|TRBJ2-1
CASSLARDNNEQFF
TGTGCCAGCAGCTTAGCCCGAGACAACAATGAGCAGTTCTTC
>TRBV4-1|TRBD2|-|TRBJ2-1
CASSTPPGLADYNEQFF
TGCGCCAGCAGCACTCCCCCGGGACTAGCGGATTACAATGAGCAGTTCTTC
>TRBV5-4|TRBD1|once|TRBJ1-1
CASSPPGWTATGEFF
TGTGCCAGCAGCCCCCCGGGTTGGACAGCCACAGGGGAGTTCTTT
>TRBV7-9|-|once|TRBJ2-5
CASSLVGVGETQYF
TGTGCCAGCAGCTTAGTAGGGGTCGGAGAGACCCAGTACTTC
>TRBV11-1|TRBD2|-|TRBJ2-7
CASSLVASGDFYEQYF
TGTGCCAGCAGCTTAGTAGCTAGCGGGGACTTCTACGAGCAGTACTTC
>TRBV6-6|-|-|TRBJ2-3
CASSPLGGAGDTQYF
TGTGCCAGCAGCCCCCTGGGGGGGGCCGGGGATACGCAGTATTTT
>TRBV29-1|-|-|TRBJ1-1
CSVREGAFF
TGCAGCGTGCGCGAGGGAGCTTTCTTT
>TRBV2|-|-|TRBJ1-6
CASTLELNSPLHF
TGTGCCAGCACCTTAGAGCTGAATTCACCCCTCCACTTT
>TRBV5-1|TRBD1|-|TRBJ1-1
CASSSQTGGGTEAFF
TGCGCCAGCAGCAGCCAGACAGGGGGAGGCACTGAAGCTTTCTTT
>TRBV5-1|TRBD1|-|TRBJ1-5
CASSLSGGVEKPQHF
TGCGCCAGCAGCTTATCAGGGGGCGTAGAGAAGCCCCAGCATTTT
>TRBV4-3|-|-|TRBJ1-1
CASSQAGTGRTEAFF
TGCGCCAGCAGCCAAGCCGGCACAGGGCGGACTGAAGCTTTCTTT
>TRBV6-5|-|-|TRBJ2-5
CASIGGGRYQETQYF
TGTGCCAGCATTGGGGGGGGGCGGTACCAAGAGACCCAGTACTTC
>TRBV27|TRBD1|-|TRBJ2-5
CASYGTGGEFGRQETQYF
TGTGCCAGTTACGGGACAGGTGGCGAATTCGGACGACAAGAGACCCAGTACTTC
>TRBV5-1|TRBD1|-|TRBJ1-1
CASSLAPGVPGTGDTEAFF
TGCGCCAGCAGCTTGGCCCCCGGGGTACCCGGGACAGGGGACACTGAAGCTTTCTTT
>TRBV2|TRBD1|-|TRBJ1-1
CASKTTGGWTEAFF
TGTGCCAGCAAAACTACAGGGGGATGGACTGAAGCTTTCTTT
>TRBV9|-|-|TRBJ1-4
CASSVARTANEKLFF
TGTGCCAGCAGCGTAGCAAGGACAGCTAATGAAAAACTGTTTTTT
>TRBV3-1/TRBV3-2|TRBD1|-|TRBJ1-2
CASSQAAGGDYGYTF
TGTGCCAGCAGCCAAGCGGCAGGGGGCGACTATGGCTACACCTTC